Listed below are T cell receptor beta chains from one sample, sequenced in a study of blood T cells in healthy people across ages. TCRdb reprocessed the 5' RACE reads with MiXCR, giving one entry per CDR3 protein. The data contain hundreds of thousands of distinct CDR3 sequences, roughly 26% of them singletons. The sequencing input was blood. These receptors were obtained from a woman older than 75 in good health. Both conserved end residues are part of each CDR3. D genes are given only for firm matches. Not all rows give a size; the values are once, few, many and, for expanded clones, a class.

j_gene,v_gene,abundance,d_gene,CDR3aa,CDR3nt
TRBJ2-5,TRBV9,many,.,CASSVGGGPRETQYF,TGTGCCAGCAGCGTAGGAGGGGGTCCTCGAGAGACCCAGTACTTC
TRBJ1-2,TRBV6-1,few,.,CASRTGQANYGYTF,TGTGCCAGCAGAACAGGGCAAGCTAACTATGGCTACACCTTC
TRBJ1-5,TRBV19,few,.,CASKRSGGAPGRNQPQHF,TGTGCCAGTAAGCGGAGCGGAGGGGCCCCAGGGCGGAATCAGCCCCAGCATTTT
TRBJ1-5,TRBV20-1,.,TRBD1,CSATTGDNQPQHF,TGCAGTGCTACGACAGGGGACAATCAGCCCCAGCATTTT
TRBJ1-2,TRBV3-1,.,.,CASSQGTGGVGYGYTF,TGTGCCAGCAGCCAAGGAACGGGGGGGGTAGGCTATGGCTACACCTTC
TRBJ2-1,TRBV7-2,few,.,CASSPGPSSNEQFF,TGTGCCAGCAGCCCCGGGCCTAGCAGCAATGAGCAGTTCTTC
TRBJ2-7,TRBV28,many,TRBD2,CASSRTSAPYEQYF,TGTGCCAGCAGTCGGACTAGCGCCCCGTACGAGCAGTACTTC
TRBJ2-4,TRBV9,many,.,CASSVGGASKNIQYF,TGTGCCAGCAGCGTAGGGGGGGCGAGCAAAAACATTCAGTACTTC
TRBJ1-4,TRBV30,many,.,CAWSIQRDEKLFF,TGTGCCTGGAGTATCCAGAGAGATGAAAAACTGTTTTTT
TRBJ2-3,TRBV6-2/TRBV6-3,many,TRBD2,CASRGGLFSDTQYF,TGTGCCAGCCGGGGGGGGTTGTTTTCAGATACGCAGTATTTT
TRBJ2-2,TRBV7-3,.,.,CASSLKEGEANTGELFF,TGTGCCAGCAGCTTAAAAGAGGGGGAAGCGAACACCGGGGAGCTGTTTTTT
TRBJ1-1,TRBV27,.,.,CASSFLGTEAFF,TGTGCCAGCAGTTTTCTGGGTACTGAAGCTTTCTTT
TRBJ1-2,TRBV6-6,.,.,CASSPTGQGSYGYTF,TGTGCCAGCAGCCCCACGGGGCAAGGAAGCTATGGCTACACCTTC
TRBJ2-5,TRBV5-1,many,TRBD1,CASSPGPPGGRETQYF,TGCGCCAGCAGCCCCGGTCCCCCAGGGGGTCGAGAGACCCAGTACTTC
TRBJ1-2,TRBV6-5,.,TRBD1,CASSPQGGSSNYGYTF,TGTGCCAGCAGTCCCCAGGGGGGCAGTTCAAACTATGGCTACACCTTC
TRBJ2-3,TRBV15,many,.,CASAEGATDTQYF,TGTGCCTCTGCGGAGGGGGCAACAGATACGCAGTATTTT
TRBJ1-3,TRBV9,few,.,CASSVAAVSSGNTIYF,TGTGCCAGCAGCGTAGCGGCGGTAAGCTCTGGAAACACCATATATTTT
TRBJ2-3,TRBV9,many,TRBD2,CASGGISTDTQYF,TGTGCGAGCGGGGGTATCAGCACAGATACGCAGTATTTT
TRBJ2-2,TRBV11-2,few,.,CASSLVIRANTGELFF,TGTGCCAGCAGCTTAGTAATCAGGGCGAACACCGGGGAGCTGTTTTTT
TRBJ2-5,TRBV6-2/TRBV6-3,many,TRBD1,CASNLTGPETQYF,TGTGCCAGCAATCTGACAGGGCCAGAGACCCAGTACTTC
TRBJ1-2,TRBV7-2,many,TRBD1,CASSSETGLGYTF,TGTGCCAGCAGCTCTGAGACAGGGCTGGGCTACACCTTC
TRBJ1-2,TRBV5-1,.,.,CASSYRRDGANYGYTF,TGCGCCAGCAGCTACCGCAGGGACGGTGCTAACTATGGCTACACCTTC
TRBJ2-1,TRBV28,.,TRBD2,CATDLNSGSENEQFF,TGTGCCACCGACCTTAATAGCGGGAGTGAGAATGAGCAGTTCTTC
TRBJ2-1,TRBV20-1,.,.,CSTCIPLYNEQFF,TGCAGTACGTGTATACCGCTCTATAATGAGCAGTTCTTC
TRBJ2-1,TRBV7-6,many,TRBD2,CASSLVRGGLWNEQFF,TGTGCCAGCAGCTTAGTTCGGGGGGGCTTATGGAATGAGCAGTTCTTC
TRBJ1-2,TRBV19,few,.,CASSIGRDRAYGYTF,TGTGCCAGTAGTATTGGACGTGATAGGGCCTATGGCTACACCTTC
TRBJ2-1,TRBV12-3/TRBV12-4,few,.,CASRGTDTQFF,TGTGCCAGCAGGGGCACAGATACGCAGTTCTTC
TRBJ1-1,TRBV10-1,few,.,CASRMDSGGGFGEAFF,TGCGCCAGCAGAATGGACAGTGGTGGGGGGTTTGGGGAAGCTTTCTTT
TRBJ2-7,TRBV20-1,.,TRBD2,CSARGGRSSYEQYF,TGCAGTGCTAGAGGCGGGAGGAGCTCCTACGAGCAGTACTTC